The clone carrying this T cell receptor (beta chain) has a handful of counts. Its antigen remains unknown. By way of CD45RO/CCR7/CD25/CD127/CD95/CD27, the CD4+ regulatory, stem cell-like memory, central memory and naive cells were sorted. The source of the sample is a study of beta chain features in type 1 diabetes. Broader study findings: A moderate, significant TCRB CDR3 shortening appeared in type 1 diabetes across four CD4+ subsets.

The J segment lost 5 bases and the V segment lost 1 base, leaving 5 bases of the junction unmatched. Germline V gives CDR1 SGHAT, CDR2 FQNNGV. The CDR3 is made up of 15 amino acids. The whole isolated RNA underwent reverse transcription, so sequencing captured expressed TCRB transcripts. Method: immunoSEQ multiplex PCR; TCRdb's copy keeps in-frame clones and lacks some. This table holds fewer than 300,000 clones, approximately 10% found once. Sequencing was done on a sample of naive CD4+ T cells from blood. The rearrangement joins TRBV11-2 to TRBJ2-5; 9 positions agree with TRBD2. The TCR originated in a man under 40 with type 1 diabetes. The CDR3 loop is CASSLVLAGLETQYF. CDR3 in DNA: TGTGCCAGCAGCTTAGTTCTAGCGGGGCTGGAGACCCAGTACTTC. Full variable domain (outside the CDR3, taken from reference TRBV11-2 and TRBJ2-5): EAGVAQSPRYKIIEKRQSVAFWCNPISGHATLYWYQQILGQGPKLLIQFQNNGVVDDSQLPKDRFSAERLKGVDSTLKIQPAKLEDSAVYLCASSLVLAGLETQYFGPGTRLLVL.